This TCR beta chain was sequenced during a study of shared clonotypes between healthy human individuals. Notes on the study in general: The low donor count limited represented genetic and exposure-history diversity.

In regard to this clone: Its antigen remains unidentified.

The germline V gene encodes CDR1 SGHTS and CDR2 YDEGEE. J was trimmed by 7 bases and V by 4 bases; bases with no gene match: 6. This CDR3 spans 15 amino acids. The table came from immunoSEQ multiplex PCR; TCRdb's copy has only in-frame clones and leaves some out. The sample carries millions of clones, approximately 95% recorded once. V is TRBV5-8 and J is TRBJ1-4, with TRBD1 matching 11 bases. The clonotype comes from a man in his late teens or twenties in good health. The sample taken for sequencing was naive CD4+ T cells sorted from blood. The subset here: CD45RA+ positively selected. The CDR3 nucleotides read TGTGCCAGCAGCCCAGGGACAGGGGGATTTGAAAAACTGTTTTTT. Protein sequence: CASSPGTGGFEKLFF.